This TCR beta chain comes out of a study of blood T cell repertoires in COVID-19. About the research overall: The United States, Italy and Spain provided the acute and convalescent COVID-19 samples. PBMCs, B-cell-depleted T cells, or T cells provided the cDNA or gDNA that made up the material.

Trimming at V came to 6 bases and at J to 3 bases, leaving 7 bases not matched to a gene. The CDR3 runs to 15 residues. In germline, CDR1 is MNHNY, CDR2 SVGAGI (reference sequence). The authors' processing: Reference gene primer amplification yielded estimated nucleated cell counts. TCRdb's copy holds only in-frame clones and misses some; the assay was immunoSEQ multiplex PCR. The V and J calls and the clone size are those of that table, but D and trimming were determined from the DNA. The sample yields about 240,000 clones, around 90% seen once. The clonotype originates from a man aged 55 to 69 who had recovered from COVID-19. The genes are TRBV6-6 and TRBJ2-1, with 8 bases identical to TRBD1. Sequencing was carried out using peripheral blood. The DNA for the CDR3 is TGTGCCAGCAGCCGAACAGGGGGACTCTACAATGAGCAGTTCTTC. This gives the protein CASSRTGGLYNEQFF.